Shown below are 29 T cell receptor beta chains from a single sample sequenced in a study of blood T cells in healthy people across ages. Using a J-beta primer mix together with a sample-barcoded 5' primer, a second PCR was run for roughly 6 to 11 cycles. TCRdb re-called the 5' RACE reads with MiXCR, one entry per CDR3 protein. The repertoire holds 1.8 million or so distinct CDR3 sequences, with more than 35% as singletons. Sequences were obtained from blood. The source of these receptors is a human donor in good health.

The chain has TRBV29-1 and TRBJ1-3; D gene ambiguous. The length of the CDR3 is 11 residues. Germline V gene data show CDR1 as SQVTM and CDR2 as ANQGSEA. Trimming shortened V by 5 bases and J by 3 bases, and 5 bases separated the two germline ends. The CDR3 DNA reads TGCAGCGTTCAAGTTGGAAACACCATATATTTT. This gives the protein CSVQVGNTIYF.

This clonotype was observed a few times. The chain has TRBV24-1 and TRBJ2-4; possible D gene TRBD1, 5 bases. The J call could be wrong; TRBJ2-7 is a better fit for the DNA end. The CDR3 runs to 14 residues. Germline V gene lookup returns CDR1 KGHDR and CDR2 SFDVKD. In nucleotides, the CDR3 is TGTGCCACCAGTGTGGGGCTTCGACCCTCCGAGCAGTACTTC. Its protein product is CATSVGLRPSEQYF.

This clonotype was found a few times. This sequence joins TRBV7-3 and TRBJ2-1; D gene uncertain. There are 15 residues in the CDR3. Looked up from germline, CDR1 is SGHTA and CDR2 is FQGTGA. V lost 2 bases and J lost 7, with 15 bases in between. The CDR3: CASSLSTQQANEQFF. The CDR3 bases are TGTGCCAGCAGCTTATCTACTCAGCAGGCTAATGAGCAGTTCTTC.

About this clonotype itself: Germline and junction disagree at one end, which may indicate a read error. The chain employs TRBV27 and TRBJ2-3; D unresolved. The CDR3 has 16 residues. Per germline, CDR1 MNHEY and CDR2 SMNVEV (reference sequence). For the CDR3, the DNA is TGTGCCATCAGTTTATCGTCAGGCGAGCGCCTTAATACGCAGTATTTT. This sequence encodes CAISLSSGERLNTQYF.

This chain joins TRBV6-6 and TRBJ2-1; 9 bases map to TRBD1. This CDR3 has 13 amino acids. The V gene's germline CDR1 is MNHNY and CDR2 SVGAGI (reference sequence). J gave up 8 bases and V 6 bases, and 5 bases lay outside the gene matches. CDR3 DNA sequence: TGTGCCAGCAGGGGACAGGGTCCTGATGAGCAGTTCTTC. Protein sequence: CASRGQGPDEQFF.

The chain is built from TRBV6-5 and TRBJ2-7, with D perhaps given as TRBD1 or TRBD2 (7 bases each). The CDR3 totals 14 residues. With 5 bases removed from V and 3 bases from J, the gap between germline ends came to 14 bases. CDR1 is MNHEY and CDR2 is SVGAGI in the germline V gene. The CDR3 is CASSQGGYLYEQYF. For the CDR3, the DNA is TGTGCCAGCAGTCAGGGGGGGTATCTCTACGAGCAGTACTTC.

This clonotype was detected a few times. The rearrangement joins TRBV6-1 to TRBJ2-5; no clear D gene. Matching the DNA end better, TRBJ2-7 makes the J call doubtful. The CDR3 length is 11 residues. The V gene's germline CDR1 is MNHNS and CDR2 SASEGT. CDR3 loop: CASSDVGEQYF. The CDR3 DNA follows: TGTGCCAGCAGTGATGTGGGCGAGCAGTACTTC.

V gene TRBV5-1 combines with J gene TRBJ2-3; TRBD2 is a possible D gene (6 bases). The CDR3 is 15 amino acids. CDR1 and CDR2 (germline): SGHRS, YFSETQ. V lost 0 bases and J 6 bases, leaving 14 bases between the germline ends. The CDR3 protein is CASSLEQLAQDTQYF. The CDR3 region has the DNA TGCGCCAGCAGCTTGGAGCAACTAGCCCAGGATACGCAGTATTTT.

In nucleotides, the CDR3 is TGCGCCAGCAGCCAGCCCTCTCGGGACAGGGACCGCGAGCAGTACTTC. It specifies CASSQPSRDRDREQYF. This chain uses TRBV4-1 with TRBJ2-7; TRBD1 matches at 9 bases. CDR1 and CDR2 (germline): MGHRA, YSYEKL. CDR3 size: 16 residues. After removal of 3 bases from V and 6 bases from J, the junction contained 12 bases not matched to a gene.

The chain has TRBV9 and TRBJ2-5; 12 bases are a match to TRBD2. The CDR3 contains 16 residues. V lost 0 bases, J lost 5 bases, and 5 bases stayed unmatched. CDR1 is SGDLS, CDR2 YYNGEE, per germline. The CDR3 protein is CASSVGPSGGVETQYF. The CDR3 region has the DNA TGTGCCAGCAGCGTAGGGCCTAGCGGGGGGGTGGAGACCCAGTACTTC.

The chain combines TRBV6-2 or TRBV6-3 with TRBJ2-5, with 7 bases identical to TRBD2. Germline V gene data show CDR1 as MNHEY and CDR2 as SVGEGT. The junction had 4 bases not matched to a gene; V was cut back by 0 bases and J by 3 bases. There are 15 residues in the CDR3. The CDR3 spells CASSYSFSGEETQYF. The CDR3 nucleotides read TGTGCCAGCAGTTACTCTTTCAGCGGGGAAGAGACCCAGTACTTC.

CDR3 coding DNA: TGTGCCAGCAGGGGGGGAGGATTAAACATTCAGTACTTC. Encoded protein: CASRGGGLNIQYF. J is TRBJ2-4 and V is TRBV2, with a weak D call TRBD2 (6 bases). The germline V gene has CDR1 SNHLY and CDR2 FYNNEI. V was cut by 6 bases and J by 6 bases, with 12 bases left in between. The length of the CDR3 is 13 residues. Drawing the rest from reference TRBV2 and TRBJ2-4, the complete variable domain is EPEVTQTPSHQVTQMGQEVILRCVPISNHLYFYWYRQILGQKVEFLVSFYNNEISEKSEIFDDQFSVERPDGSNFTLKIRSTKLEDSAMYFCASRGGGLNIQYFGAGTRLSVL.

The chain is built from TRBV7-2 and TRBJ1-5; D may be TRBD1 (6 bases). Germline V lookup: CDR1 SGHTA, CDR2 FQGNSA. The CDR3 spans 15 residues. Deletions cut 5 bases from V and 1 base from J, with 12 bases between. The CDR3 nucleotides are TGTGCCAGCAGCCAACAGGGCTGGAGCAATCAGCCCCAGCATTTT. This gives the protein CASSQQGWSNQPQHF.

V gene TRBV6-2 or TRBV6-3 combines with J gene TRBJ2-1; D remains unclear. Trimming took off 9 bases at V and 8 bases at J, with 14 bases between the two ends. Germline lookup yields CDR1 MNHEY and CDR2 SVGEGT. This CDR3 spans 12 amino acids. The CDR3 sequence: CASRTLEDEQFF. In DNA, the CDR3 is TGTGCCAGTAGGACCTTGGAAGATGAGCAGTTCTTC.

Remarks on this clonotype: The junction differs from germline at one of its ends, possibly a read error. The V and J genes are TRBV2 and TRBJ2-3, with 9 bases that match TRBD2. The length of the CDR3 is 15 residues. Germline lookup yields CDR1 SNHLY and CDR2 FYNNEI. The CDR3 is CASSGTSFFPDTQYF. The DNA of the CDR3 is TGCGCCAGCAGTGGGACTAGCTTCTTCCCAGATACGCAGTATTTT.

The rearrangement joins TRBV28 to TRBJ1-5; D remains unclear. V lost 3 bases to trimming and J lost 2 bases, with 11 bases between them. The germline V gene has CDR1 MDHEN and CDR2 SYDVKM. This CDR3 has 15 residues. In nucleotides, the CDR3 is TGTGCCAGCAGTTTTCCCCCAGAGGGCAATCAGCCCCAGCATTTT. This translates into CASSFPPEGNQPQHF.

This clonotype was observed a handful of times. The V gene is TRBV15, the J gene TRBJ2-2, with 9 nucleotides matching TRBD2. Unmatched junction bases numbered 3, after V lost 3 bases and J lost 1 base. There are 16 residues in the CDR3. The germline V gene encodes CDR1 LNHNV and CDR2 YYDKDF (reference sequence). CDR3 coding DNA: TGTGCCACCAGCAGGGAACTAGCGGGGAACACCGGGGAGCTGTTTTTT. Amino acid sequence: CATSRELAGNTGELFF.

In this sample, this clonotype turned up a few times. Relative to the germline gene, one junction end is altered; a read error may explain this. The CDR3 coding sequence is TGCGCCAGCAGCCCATCGGGGGGCTGGTACGAGCGGTACTTC. Its protein is CASSPSGGWYERYF. This rearrangement joins TRBV5-1 to TRBJ2-7; the D gene is possibly TRBD2 (7 bases). Germline assignment: CDR1 SGHRS and CDR2 YFSETQ. This CDR3 comprises 14 residues.

The chain joins TRBV15 to TRBJ1-5; no firm D call. The V end was cut by 2 bases, the J end by 1 base, with 6 bases between. Germline V CDR1 and CDR2: LNHNV, YYDKDF (reference sequence). The CDR3 contains 14 residues. This CDR3 reads CATSRPQSNQPQHF. In DNA form, the CDR3 reads TGTGCCACCAGCAGACCACAGAGCAATCAGCCCCAGCATTTT.

The chain recombines TRBV18 with TRBJ1-6; no clear D. The CDR3 is 12 amino acids. CDR1 and CDR2 from the germline V gene are KGHSH and LQKENI. V was pared by 5 bases and J by 9 bases, with 8 bases between. CDR3 in DNA: TGTGCCAGCTCAAGTAACCGTTCACCCCTCCACTTT. It yields the protein CASSSNRSPLHF.

This clonotype was recorded once. The chain carries TRBV12-3 or TRBV12-4 and TRBJ2-7; possibly TRBD1 or TRBD2 for D (5 bases each). Trimming took off 5 bases at V and 3 bases at J, with 14 bases between the two ends. This CDR3 is built from 14 residues. The CDR3 sequence: CASSPDGALYEQYF. For the CDR3, the DNA is TGTGCCAGCAGTCCGGACGGGGCCCTCTACGAGCAGTACTTC.

The V call is TRBV2, the J call TRBJ2-5; D may be TRBD2 (5 bases). The V and J ends lost 5 bases and 4 bases respectively, with 14 bases between them. This CDR3 has 14 residues. The germline CDR1 and CDR2 sequences are SNHLY and FYNNEI. Here the CDR3 reads CASSRMGRGETQYF. The CDR3 nucleotides are TGTGCCAGCAGTCGGATGGGCCGGGGAGAGACCCAGTACTTC.

This clonotype was recorded at least ten times. The rearrangement joins TRBV5-5 to TRBJ2-7, with TRBD1 identical over 8 bases. Germline lookup yields CDR1 SGHKS and CDR2 YYEKEE (reference sequence). The CDR3 runs 13 residues. V shed 0 bases, J shed 9 bases, and the junction held 5 bases outside the gene matches. CDR3 residues: CASSLDRGSPQYF. As DNA, the CDR3 is TGTGCCAGCAGCTTGGACAGGGGGAGTCCGCAGTACTTC.

J is TRBJ1-4 and V is TRBV27, with unresolved D. The CDR3 spans 17 residues. V gave up 9 bases and J gave up 5 bases, with 25 bases separating them. Germline CDR1 and CDR2: MNHEY and SMNVEV (reference sequence). The CDR3 DNA follows: TGTGCCAGTATGCCCCTGGAGGGAATAGGGCGGAATGAAAAACTGTTTTTT. Protein sequence: CASMPLEGIGRNEKLFF.

There are a few counts of this clonotype. V and J are TRBV20-1 and TRBJ1-6, with 10 bases aligning to TRBD1. The germline CDR1 and CDR2 sequences are DFQATT and SNEGSKA (reference sequence). The CDR3 has 13 residues. Germline trimming cut 6 bases from V and 14 bases from J; bases unmatched to any gene: 10. DNA for the CDR3: TGCAGTGCAACCGGGACAGGGGAAGAGTCCCTCCACTTT. This codes for CSATGTGEESLHF.

J is TRBJ1-4 and V is TRBV6-1, with a possible D match to TRBD1 (5 bases). With 5 bases removed from V and 4 bases from J, the gap between germline ends came to 11 bases. Germline V gives CDR1 MNHNS, CDR2 SASEGT. This CDR3 contains 14 residues. DNA for the CDR3: TGTGCCAGCAGTAAAGTGACAGTTAATGAAAAACTGTTTTTT. Protein: CASSKVTVNEKLFF.

This clonotype was seen more than once but under ten times. The chain combines TRBV20-1 with TRBJ2-3; no clear D. Trimming pared 1 base from V and 4 bases from J, leaving 6 bases between. The CDR3 is 12 residues long. CDR1 is DFQATT, CDR2 SNEGSKA, per germline (reference sequence). The CDR3 nucleotides read TGCAGTGCTAGAGCCCCCCCAGATACGCAGTATTTT. Its protein is CSARAPPDTQYF.

V and J are TRBV9 and TRBJ2-3; unclear D gene. Germline V lookup: CDR1 SGDLS, CDR2 YYNGEE. This CDR3 has 14 amino acids. V was shortened by 4 bases and J by 2 bases, with 11 bases between the two germline ends. CDR3 nucleotides: TGTGCCAGCAGCACCTCGGGTGTCACAGATACGCAGTATTTT. It encodes CASSTSGVTDTQYF.

This clonotype was picked up a small number of times. The germline gene is not matched at one end of the junction; a read error may be the cause. The chain joins TRBV7-2 to TRBJ1-5; 9 positions match TRBD1. There are 16 residues in the CDR3. CDR1 is SGHTA, CDR2 FQGNSA, per germline. For the CDR3, the DNA is TGTGCCAGCAGCTTAGCCGGGACAGGGAGCAGTCAGCCCCAGCATTTT. This gives the protein CASSLAGTGSSQPQHF.